The clone carrying this TCR beta chain showed up many times. This record belongs to a study of T-cell reconstitution after alpha-beta-depleted transplantation in children. For TCRbeta, the library was prepared with unique molecular identifiers. TCRdb reprocessed the PCR reads via MiXCR and lists one record per CDR3 protein. Of some 600,000 distinct CDR3 sequences in the sample, around 17% were seen once. J lost 5 bases, V lost 3 bases, and 9 bases had no gene match. The CDR3 length is 15 residues. Germline CDR1 reads DFQATT; CDR2 reads SNEGSKA (reference sequence). The receptor was derived from a human donor who donated a stem cell graft to a child with acute myeloid leukemia. Here the sequenced sample was PBMCs from the stem cell graft donor, taken from the stem cell graft. The chain links TRBV20-1 to TRBJ2-1, with 8 bases identical to TRBD1. The CDR3 reads CSASFSGQGDNEQFF. The CDR3 DNA follows: TGCAGTGCTAGTTTCTCCGGACAGGGTGACAATGAGCAGTTCTTC.